The 13 T cell receptor beta chains below were found in one sample sequenced in a study of T cells in localized non-small cell lung cancer (dated by TCRdb to 2018 to 2021). Receptors were amplified or captured by the immunoSEQ multiplex PCR assay. The table comes from immuneACCESS by way of TCRdb, which keeps in-frame sequences with V and J called. Part of the clones is missing from these tables; in studies checked, under half for an unresolved V gene and the rest for unknown reasons. The sample table holds approximately 10,000 clones, of which approximately 85% were seen once. Together, the top ten hold around 19% of the sample. The sequencing here drew on peripheral blood mononuclear cells, taken before any cancer treatment. These receptor sequences come from an older female donor with stage II lung adenocarcinoma.

The rearrangement joins TRBV28 to TRBJ1-2, with unresolved D. Germline lookup yields CDR1 MDHEN and CDR2 SYDVKM. The CDR3 extends over 13 amino acids. Trimming shortened V by 5 bases and J by 7 bases, and 14 bases separated the two germline ends. The CDR3, as DNA: TGTGCCAGCAGTGACCCCGGCGGGTCTGGCTACACCTTC. Protein product: CASSDPGGSGYTF.

The chain joins TRBV9 to TRBJ1-4; D is unresolved. There are 14 residues in the CDR3. Germline CDR1 reads SGDLS; CDR2 reads YYNGEE. The V gene lost 7 bases and the J gene lost 0 bases, with 10 bases spanning the gap. In DNA, the CDR3 is TGTGCCAGCGGAACAGACGCAACTAATGAAAAACTGTTTTTT. The encoded protein is CASGTDATNEKLFF.

The rearrangement links TRBV28 to TRBJ1-4; TRBD1 matches 7 bases. Trimming cost V 5 bases and J 6 bases; bases outside gene matches: 6. The germline gives CDR1 MDHEN, CDR2 SYDVKM. This CDR3 comprises 14 residues. CDR3 sequence (DNA): TGTGCCAGCAGTGGGGACAGCCGCCATGAAAAACTGTTTTTT. Its protein is CASSGDSRHEKLFF. The full variable domain, with the rest looked up from reference TRBV28 and TRBJ1-4, is DVKVTQSSRYLVKRTGEKVFLECVQDMDHENMFWYRQDPGLGLRLIYFSYDVKMKEKGDIPEGYSVSREKKERFSLILESASTNQTSMYLCASSGDSRHEKLFFGSGTQLSVL.

The V call is TRBV7-9, the J call TRBJ1-2; D uncertain. This CDR3 has 13 amino acids. Germline V gene lookup returns CDR1 SEHNR and CDR2 FQNEAQ (reference sequence). V lost 6 bases to trimming and J lost 5 bases, with 13 bases between them. CDR3 nucleotide sequence: TGTGCCAGCAGTCCCTCGGGCCTGTATGGCTACACCTTC. Protein: CASSPSGLYGYTF.

This chain uses TRBV21-1 with TRBJ2-5. TRBV21-1 is marked as a pseudogene. The CDR3 length is 10 residues. The CDR3 DNA reads TGTGCCAGCAGCAAAGAGACCCAGTACTTC. This sequence encodes CASSKETQYF.

The rearrangement links TRBV28 to TRBJ1-3; no firm D call. V was clipped by 4 bases and J by 8 bases, with 15 bases between them. Germline V gives CDR1 MDHEN, CDR2 SYDVKM. The CDR3 totals 14 residues. The CDR3 reads CASSYPGVRDTIYF. CDR3 DNA sequence: TGTGCCAGCAGTTACCCCGGGGTTCGGGACACCATATATTTT.

V is TRBV19 and J is TRBJ2-1; D may be TRBD2 (6 bases). V was pared by 8 bases and J by 9 bases, with 20 bases between. Germline assignment: CDR1 LNHDA and CDR2 SQIVND (reference sequence). The length of the CDR3 is 14 residues. The CDR3 nucleotides read TGTGCCAGTTCCACAGGCCCCCGGCGGGGTGAGCAGTTCTTC. Its protein product is CASSTGPRRGEQFF.

The chain joins TRBV28 to TRBJ2-5, with 7 bases fitting TRBD1. V was pared by 6 bases and J by 13 bases, with 8 bases of the junction left unmatched. CDR3 size: 11 residues. Germline loops: CDR1 MDHEN, CDR2 SYDVKM. CDR3 DNA: TGTGCCAGCAGCCGCCGCCGGGACAGGTACTTC. It yields the protein CASSRRRDRYF.

The V gene is TRBV4-2, the J gene TRBJ1-4; D is perhaps TRBD1 (6 bases). V was clipped by 4 bases and J by 8 bases, with 23 bases between them. The CDR3 runs 17 residues. The V gene's germline CDR1 is LGHNA and CDR2 YNFKEQ. CDR3 protein: CASSPEPRRGRQEKLFF. The CDR3 bases are TGTGCCAGCAGCCCTGAACCAAGAAGGGGGAGGCAGGAAAAACTGTTTTTT.

This CDR3 reads CASSRGMDYAGELFF. In DNA form, the CDR3 reads TGTGCCAGCAGCAGGGGGATGGATTATGCCGGGGAGCTGTTTTTT. The chain carries TRBV2 and TRBJ2-2; 7 bases align to TRBD1. This CDR3 contains 15 residues. Germline values: CDR1 SNHLY, CDR2 FYNNEI. Trimming cost V 6 bases and J 6 bases; bases outside gene matches: 10.

This clone appeared a single time. The V gene is TRBV6-1, the J gene TRBJ1-2; possible D gene TRBD1, 6 bases. The germline V and J ends were trimmed by 5 bases and 4 bases, with 8 bases remaining between them. Germline values: CDR1 MNHNS, CDR2 SASEGT. The CDR3 extends over 12 amino acids. The DNA of the CDR3 is TGTGCCAGCAGTAAGGGGGGCTATGGCTACACCTTC. Protein sequence: CASSKGGYGYTF.

Details on this clone: One junction end does not reproduce the germline sequence, and a read error may be involved. The genes are TRBV7-7 and TRBJ1-1; D uncertain. CDR1 and CDR2 from the germline V gene are SSHAT and FNYEAQ (reference sequence). This CDR3 contains 13 residues. CDR3 nucleotides: TGTGCTAGCAGCTTAGCCATGCACACTGAAGCTTTCTTT. Translating it yields CASSLAMHTEAFF.

The chain carries TRBV4-3 and TRBJ1-2, with 8 positions matching TRBD1. Germline V gene data show CDR1 as LGHNA and CDR2 as YSLEER. This CDR3 contains 16 residues. Losses at the gene ends were 0 bases for V and 1 base for J; bases not matched to a gene: 4. For the CDR3, the DNA is TGCGCCAGCAGCCAAGACCGCGGACAGGGTAACTATGGCTACACCTTC. Translating it yields CASSQDRGQGNYGYTF.